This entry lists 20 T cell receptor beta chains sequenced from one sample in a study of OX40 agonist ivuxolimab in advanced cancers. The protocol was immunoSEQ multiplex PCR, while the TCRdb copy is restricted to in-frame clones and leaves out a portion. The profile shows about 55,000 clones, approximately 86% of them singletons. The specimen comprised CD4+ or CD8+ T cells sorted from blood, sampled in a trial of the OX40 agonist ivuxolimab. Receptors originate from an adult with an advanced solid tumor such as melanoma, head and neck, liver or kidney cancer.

This CDR3 is CASSPQGGGYEQYF. The DNA of the CDR3 is TGTGCCAGCAGCCCCCAAGGGGGGGGATACGAGCAGTACTTC. This sequence joins TRBV9 and TRBJ2-7; a possible D gene is TRBD2 (7 bases). There are 14 residues in the CDR3. V was trimmed by 4 bases and J by 4 bases, leaving 15 bases between them. CDR1 SGDLS and CDR2 YYNGEE come from the germline V gene.

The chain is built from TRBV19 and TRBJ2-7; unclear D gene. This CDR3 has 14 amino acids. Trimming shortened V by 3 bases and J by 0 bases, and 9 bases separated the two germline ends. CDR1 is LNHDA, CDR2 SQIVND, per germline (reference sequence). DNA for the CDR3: TGTGCCAGTAGTATTCGGGTAGGCTCCTACGAGCAGTACTTC. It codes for CASSIRVGSYEQYF.

The CDR3 region is CASRTGLEQYF. The CDR3 bases are TGTGCCAGCAGGACAGGGCTCGAGCAGTACTTC. This chain uses TRBV27 with TRBJ2-7; 7 nucleotides line up with TRBD1. J gave up 6 bases and V 6 bases, and 2 bases lay outside the gene matches. Germline V gene lookup returns CDR1 MNHEY and CDR2 SMNVEV (reference sequence). The CDR3 loop spans 11 amino acids.

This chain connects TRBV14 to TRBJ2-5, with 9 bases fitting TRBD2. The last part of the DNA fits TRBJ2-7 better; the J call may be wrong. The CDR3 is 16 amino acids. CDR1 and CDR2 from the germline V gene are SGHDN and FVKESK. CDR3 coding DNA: TGTGCCAGCAGCCAAGATTGGCGGGAGGGGGCCAGCGAGCAGTACTTC. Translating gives CASSQDWREGASEQYF.

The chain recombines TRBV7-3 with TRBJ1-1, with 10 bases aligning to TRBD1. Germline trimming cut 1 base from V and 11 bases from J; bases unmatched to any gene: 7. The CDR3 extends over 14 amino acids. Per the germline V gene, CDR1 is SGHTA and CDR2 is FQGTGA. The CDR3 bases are TGTGCCAGCAGCTTAAACGCCGGGACAGGGGCGGCTTTCTTT. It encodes CASSLNAGTGAAFF.

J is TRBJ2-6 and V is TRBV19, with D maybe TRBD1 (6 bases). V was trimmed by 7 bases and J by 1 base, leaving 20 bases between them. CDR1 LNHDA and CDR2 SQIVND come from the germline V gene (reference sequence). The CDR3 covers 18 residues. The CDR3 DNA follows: TGTGCCAGTACCCTAGCCTTACGCAGGGGATCTGGGGCCAACGTCCTGACTTTC. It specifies CASTLALRRGSGANVLTF.

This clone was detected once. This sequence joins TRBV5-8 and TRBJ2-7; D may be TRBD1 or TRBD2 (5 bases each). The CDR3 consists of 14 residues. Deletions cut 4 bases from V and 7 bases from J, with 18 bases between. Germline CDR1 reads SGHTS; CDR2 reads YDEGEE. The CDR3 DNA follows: TGTGCCAGCAGCCCGGGGACGGCCAAGGGGGAGCAGTACTTC. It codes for CASSPGTAKGEQYF.

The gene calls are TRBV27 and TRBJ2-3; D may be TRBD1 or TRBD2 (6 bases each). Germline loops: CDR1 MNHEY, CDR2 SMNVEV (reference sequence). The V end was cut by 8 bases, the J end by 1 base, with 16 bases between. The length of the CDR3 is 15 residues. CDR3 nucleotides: TGTGCCAGCTCGAACGGGGGCAGGCGCACAGATACGCAGTATTTT. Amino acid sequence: CASSNGGRRTDTQYF.

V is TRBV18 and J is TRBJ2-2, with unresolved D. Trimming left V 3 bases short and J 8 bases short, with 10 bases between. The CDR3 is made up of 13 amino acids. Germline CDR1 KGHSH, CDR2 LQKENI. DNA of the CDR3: TGTGCCAGCTCACCCCAAGACCTAGGGGAGCTGTTTTTT. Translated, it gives CASSPQDLGELFF.

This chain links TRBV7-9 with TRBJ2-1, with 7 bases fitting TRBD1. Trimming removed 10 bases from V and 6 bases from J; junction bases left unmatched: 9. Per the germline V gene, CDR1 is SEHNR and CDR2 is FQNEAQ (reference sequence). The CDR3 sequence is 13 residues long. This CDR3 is CANGQVGLNEQFF. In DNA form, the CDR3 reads TGTGCCAACGGACAGGTCGGTCTCAATGAGCAGTTCTTC.

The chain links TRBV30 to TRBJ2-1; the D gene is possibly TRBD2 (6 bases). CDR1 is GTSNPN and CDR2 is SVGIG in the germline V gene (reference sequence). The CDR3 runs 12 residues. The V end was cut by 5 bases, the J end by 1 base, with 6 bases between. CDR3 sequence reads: CAWGTSYNEQFF. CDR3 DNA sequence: TGTGCCTGGGGGACTTCCTACAATGAGCAGTTCTTC.

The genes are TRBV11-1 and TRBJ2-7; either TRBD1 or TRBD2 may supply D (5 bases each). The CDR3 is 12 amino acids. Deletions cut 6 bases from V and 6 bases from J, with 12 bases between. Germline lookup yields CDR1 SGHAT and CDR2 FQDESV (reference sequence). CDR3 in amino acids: CASRGGGREQYF. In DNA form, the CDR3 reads TGTGCCAGCAGGGGTGGGGGACGCGAGCAGTACTTC. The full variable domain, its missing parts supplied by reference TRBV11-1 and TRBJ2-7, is EAEVAQSPRYKITEKSQAVAFWCDPISGHATLYWYRQILGQGPELLVQFQDESVVDDSQLPKDRFSAERLKGVDSTLKIQPAELGDSAMYLCASRGGGREQYFGPGTRLTVT.

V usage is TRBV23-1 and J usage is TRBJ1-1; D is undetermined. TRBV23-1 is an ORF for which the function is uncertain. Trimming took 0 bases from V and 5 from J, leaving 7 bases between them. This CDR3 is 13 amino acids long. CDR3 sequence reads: CASSQSPGTEAFF. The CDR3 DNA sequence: TGCGCCAGCAGTCAATCACCGGGGACTGAAGCTTTCTTT.

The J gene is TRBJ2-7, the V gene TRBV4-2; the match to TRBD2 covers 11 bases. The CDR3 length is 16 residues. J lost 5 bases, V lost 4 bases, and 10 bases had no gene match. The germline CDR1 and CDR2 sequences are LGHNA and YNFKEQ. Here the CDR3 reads CASSRDLAGGLNEQYF. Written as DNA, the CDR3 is TGTGCCAGCAGCCGAGACCTAGCGGGAGGCCTTAACGAGCAGTACTTC.

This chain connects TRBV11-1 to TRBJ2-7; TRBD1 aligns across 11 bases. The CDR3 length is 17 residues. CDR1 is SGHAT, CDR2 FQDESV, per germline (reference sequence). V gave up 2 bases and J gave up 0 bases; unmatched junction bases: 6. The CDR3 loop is CASSLPGQGVSSYEQYF. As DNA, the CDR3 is TGTGCCAGCAGCTTACCGGGACAGGGGGTAAGCTCCTACGAGCAGTACTTC.

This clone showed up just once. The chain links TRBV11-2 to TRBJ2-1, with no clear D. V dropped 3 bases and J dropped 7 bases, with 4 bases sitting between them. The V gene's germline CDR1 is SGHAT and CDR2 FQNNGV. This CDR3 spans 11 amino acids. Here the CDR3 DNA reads TGTGCCAGCAGCTTGGCGAATGAGCAGTTCTTC. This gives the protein CASSLANEQFF.

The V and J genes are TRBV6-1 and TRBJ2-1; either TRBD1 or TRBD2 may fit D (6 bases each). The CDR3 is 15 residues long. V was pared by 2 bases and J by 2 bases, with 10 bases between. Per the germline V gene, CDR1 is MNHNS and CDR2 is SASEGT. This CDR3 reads CASSESEGAYNEQFF. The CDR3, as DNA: TGTGCCAGCAGTGAATCGGAGGGGGCCTACAATGAGCAGTTCTTC.

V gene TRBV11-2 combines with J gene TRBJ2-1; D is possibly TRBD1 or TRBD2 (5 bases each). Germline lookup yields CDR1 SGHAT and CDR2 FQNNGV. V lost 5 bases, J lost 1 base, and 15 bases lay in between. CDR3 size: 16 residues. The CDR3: CASSARGGFSYNEQFF. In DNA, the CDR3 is TGTGCCAGCAGCGCACGTGGGGGTTTTTCCTACAATGAGCAGTTCTTC.

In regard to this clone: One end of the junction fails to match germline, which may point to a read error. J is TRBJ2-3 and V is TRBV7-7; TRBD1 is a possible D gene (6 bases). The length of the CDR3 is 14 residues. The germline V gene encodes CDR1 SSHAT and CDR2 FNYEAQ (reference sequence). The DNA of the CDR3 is TGTGCTAGCAGCCCGGACAGAAGCACAGATACGCAGTATTTT. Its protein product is CASSPDRSTDTQYF.

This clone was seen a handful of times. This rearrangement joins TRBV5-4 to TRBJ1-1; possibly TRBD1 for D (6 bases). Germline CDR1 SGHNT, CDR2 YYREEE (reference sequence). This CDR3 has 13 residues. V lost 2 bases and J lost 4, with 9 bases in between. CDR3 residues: CASSLGGSTEAFF. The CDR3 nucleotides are TGTGCCAGCAGCTTAGGGGGGAGCACTGAAGCTTTCTTT.